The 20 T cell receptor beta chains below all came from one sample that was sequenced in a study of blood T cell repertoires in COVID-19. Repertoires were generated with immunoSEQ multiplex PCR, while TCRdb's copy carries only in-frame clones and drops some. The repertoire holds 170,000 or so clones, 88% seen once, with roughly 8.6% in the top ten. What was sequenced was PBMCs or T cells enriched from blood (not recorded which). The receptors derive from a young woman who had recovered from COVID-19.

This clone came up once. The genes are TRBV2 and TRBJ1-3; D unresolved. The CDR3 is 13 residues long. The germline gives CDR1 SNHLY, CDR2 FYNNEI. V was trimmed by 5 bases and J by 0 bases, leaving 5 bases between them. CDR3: CASSLLSGNTIYF. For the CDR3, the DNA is TGTGCCAGCAGTTTACTCTCTGGAAACACCATATATTTT.

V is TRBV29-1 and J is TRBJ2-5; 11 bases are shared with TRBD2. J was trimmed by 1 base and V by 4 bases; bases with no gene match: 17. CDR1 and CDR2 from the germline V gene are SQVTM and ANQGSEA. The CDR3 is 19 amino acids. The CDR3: CSVVVLTGTSGTSQETQYF. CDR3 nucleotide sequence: TGCAGCGTTGTGGTACTTACCGGGACTAGCGGAACATCCCAAGAGACCCAGTACTTC.

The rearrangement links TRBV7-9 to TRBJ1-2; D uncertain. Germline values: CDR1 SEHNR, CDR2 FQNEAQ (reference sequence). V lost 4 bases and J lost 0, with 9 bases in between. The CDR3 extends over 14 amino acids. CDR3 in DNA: TGTGCCAGCAGCTCTTGGCCCACTAACTATGGCTACACCTTC. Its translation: CASSSWPTNYGYTF.

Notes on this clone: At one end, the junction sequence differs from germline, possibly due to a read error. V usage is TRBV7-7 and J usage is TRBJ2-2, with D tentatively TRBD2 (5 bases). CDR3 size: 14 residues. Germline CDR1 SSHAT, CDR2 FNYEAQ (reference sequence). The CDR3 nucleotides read TGTGCTAGCAGCTCCCATCCGGGGACCGGGGAGCTGTTTTTT. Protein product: CASSSHPGTGELFF. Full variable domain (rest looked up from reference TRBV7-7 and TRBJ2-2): GAGVSQSPRYKVTKRGQDVTLRCDPISSHATLYWYQQALGQGPEFLTYFNYEAQPDKSGLPSDRFSAERPEGSISTLTIQRTEQRDSAMYRCASSSHPGTGELFFGEGSRLTVL.

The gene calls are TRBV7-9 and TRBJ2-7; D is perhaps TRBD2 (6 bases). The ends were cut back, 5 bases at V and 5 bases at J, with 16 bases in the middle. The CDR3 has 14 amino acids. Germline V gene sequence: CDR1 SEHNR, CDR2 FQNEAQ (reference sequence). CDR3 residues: CASSLMGLTNEQYF. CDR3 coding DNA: TGTGCCAGCAGCCTAATGGGACTGACGAACGAGCAGTACTTC.

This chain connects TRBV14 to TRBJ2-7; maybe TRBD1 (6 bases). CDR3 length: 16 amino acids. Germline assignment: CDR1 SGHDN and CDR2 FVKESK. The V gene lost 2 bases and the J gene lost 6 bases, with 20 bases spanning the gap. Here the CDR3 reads CASSQKSGQRFREQYF. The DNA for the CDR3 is TGTGCCAGCAGCCAAAAAAGTGGACAGCGTTTCCGCGAGCAGTACTTC.

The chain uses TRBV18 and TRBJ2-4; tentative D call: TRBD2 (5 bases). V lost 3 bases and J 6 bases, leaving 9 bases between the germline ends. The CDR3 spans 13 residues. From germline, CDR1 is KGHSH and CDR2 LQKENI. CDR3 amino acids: CASSPGASNIQYF. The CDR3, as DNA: TGTGCCAGCTCACCGGGAGCGTCAAACATTCAGTACTTC.

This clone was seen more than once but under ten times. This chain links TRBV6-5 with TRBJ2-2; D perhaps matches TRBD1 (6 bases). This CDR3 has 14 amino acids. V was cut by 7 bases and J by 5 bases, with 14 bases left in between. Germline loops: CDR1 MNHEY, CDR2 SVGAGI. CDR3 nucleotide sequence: TGTGCCAGCAAACGGGACACAAGTACCGGGGAGCTGTTTTTT. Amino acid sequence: CASKRDTSTGELFF.

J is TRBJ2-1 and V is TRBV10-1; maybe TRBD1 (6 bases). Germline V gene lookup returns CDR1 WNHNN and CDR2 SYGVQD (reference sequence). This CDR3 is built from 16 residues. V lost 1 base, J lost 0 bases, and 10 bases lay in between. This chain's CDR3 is CASSEFVDSSYNEQFF. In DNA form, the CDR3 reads TGCGCCAGCAGTGAGTTCGTGGACAGCTCCTACAATGAGCAGTTCTTC.

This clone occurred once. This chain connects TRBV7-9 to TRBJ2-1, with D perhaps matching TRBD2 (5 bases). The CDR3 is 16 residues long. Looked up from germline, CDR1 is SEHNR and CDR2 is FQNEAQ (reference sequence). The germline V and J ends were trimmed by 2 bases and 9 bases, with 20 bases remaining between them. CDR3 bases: TGTGCCAGCAGCTTACCGACTAAAGATGCTTTGGGTGAGCAGTTCTTC. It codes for CASSLPTKDALGEQFF.

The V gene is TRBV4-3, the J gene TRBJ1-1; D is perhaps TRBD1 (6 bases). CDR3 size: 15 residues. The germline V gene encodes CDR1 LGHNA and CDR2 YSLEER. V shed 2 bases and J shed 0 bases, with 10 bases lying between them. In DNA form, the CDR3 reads TGCGCCAGCAGCCAAAGATCAGGGGTGAACACTGAAGCTTTCTTT. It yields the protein CASSQRSGVNTEAFF.

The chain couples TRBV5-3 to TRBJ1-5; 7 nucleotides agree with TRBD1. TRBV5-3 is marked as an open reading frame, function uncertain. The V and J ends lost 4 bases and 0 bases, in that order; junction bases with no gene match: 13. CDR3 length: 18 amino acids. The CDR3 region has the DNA TGTGCCAGAAGCATCAGGGGGAAAGACCACCTTAGCAATCAGCCCCAGCATTTT. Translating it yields CARSIRGKDHLSNQPQHF.

CDR3 protein: CASSVRTGFDEQFF. For the CDR3, the DNA is TGTGCCAGCAGTGTCCGGACTGGTTTTGATGAGCAGTTCTTC. The genes are TRBV6-4 and TRBJ2-1; TRBD2 might be the D (5 bases). Deletions cut 4 bases from V and 8 bases from J, with 15 bases between. This CDR3 contains 14 residues. The germline V gene encodes CDR1 MRHNA and CDR2 SNTAGT.

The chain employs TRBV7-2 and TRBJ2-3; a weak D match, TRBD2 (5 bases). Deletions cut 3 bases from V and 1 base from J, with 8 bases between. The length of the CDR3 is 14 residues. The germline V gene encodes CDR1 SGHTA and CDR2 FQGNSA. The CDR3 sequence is CASSFGVGTDTQYF. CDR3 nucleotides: TGTGCCAGCAGCTTCGGGGTTGGCACAGATACGCAGTATTTT.

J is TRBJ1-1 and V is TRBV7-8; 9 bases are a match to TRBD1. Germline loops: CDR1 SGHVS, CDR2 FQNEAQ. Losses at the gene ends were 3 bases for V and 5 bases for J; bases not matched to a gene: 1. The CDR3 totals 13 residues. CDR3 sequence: CASSFDRGTEAFF. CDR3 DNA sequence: TGTGCCAGCAGCTTCGACAGGGGGACTGAAGCTTTCTTT.

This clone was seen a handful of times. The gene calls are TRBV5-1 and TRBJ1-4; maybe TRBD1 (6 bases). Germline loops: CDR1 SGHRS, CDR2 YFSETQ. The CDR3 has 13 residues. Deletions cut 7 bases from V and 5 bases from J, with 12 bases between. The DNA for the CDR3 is TGCGCCAGCCGGGGCACAGGGAATGAAAAACTGTTTTTT. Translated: CASRGTGNEKLFF.

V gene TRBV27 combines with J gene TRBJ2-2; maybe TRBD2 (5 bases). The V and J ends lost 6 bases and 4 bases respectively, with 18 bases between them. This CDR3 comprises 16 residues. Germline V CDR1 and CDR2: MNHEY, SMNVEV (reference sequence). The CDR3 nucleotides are TGTGCCAGCAGCCCCGTGGGGAGCCTGCCCACCGGGGAGCTGTTTTTT. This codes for CASSPVGSLPTGELFF.

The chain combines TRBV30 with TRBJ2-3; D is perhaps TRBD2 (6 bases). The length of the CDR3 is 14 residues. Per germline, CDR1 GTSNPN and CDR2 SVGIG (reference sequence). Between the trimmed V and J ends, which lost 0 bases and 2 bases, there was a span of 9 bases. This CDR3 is CAWSVRGTTDTQYF. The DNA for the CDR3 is TGTGCCTGGAGTGTACGCGGGACCACAGATACGCAGTATTTT.

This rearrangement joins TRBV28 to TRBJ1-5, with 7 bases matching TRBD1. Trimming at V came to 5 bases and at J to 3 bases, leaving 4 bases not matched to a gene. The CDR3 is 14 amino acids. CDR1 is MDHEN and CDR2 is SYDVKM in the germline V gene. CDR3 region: CASSPGTVNQPQHF. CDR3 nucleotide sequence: TGTGCCAGCAGTCCGGGGACAGTCAATCAGCCCCAGCATTTT.

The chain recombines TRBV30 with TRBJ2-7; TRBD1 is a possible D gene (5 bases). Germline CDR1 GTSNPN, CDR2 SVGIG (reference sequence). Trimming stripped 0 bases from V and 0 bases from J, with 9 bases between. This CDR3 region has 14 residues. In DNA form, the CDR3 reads TGTGCCTGGAGTGTCAGGGTCCACTCCTACGAGCAGTACTTC. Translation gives CAWSVRVHSYEQYF. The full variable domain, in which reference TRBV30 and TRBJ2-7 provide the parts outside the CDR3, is SQTIHQWPATLVQPVGSPLSLECTVEGTSNPNLYWYRQAAGRGLQLLFYSVGIGQISSEVPQNLSASRPQDRQFILSSKKLLLSDSGFYLCAWSVRVHSYEQYFGPGTRLTVT.